This T cell receptor (beta chain) was documented in a study of cytomegalovirus exposure and HLA in healthy donors. As for this clone: Its antigen is not known.

Findings and caveats of the study: In a later analysis, at a false discovery rate of 0.05, over 15,000 TCR beta sequences matched HLA alleles. The study labeled under 200 TCR beta chains cytomegalovirus-associated. Sequencing depth across donors, presence/absence analyses assumed, was roughly uniform.

PCR employed 60 Vbeta and 13 Jbeta primers. Per the original data handling: The authors later counted about 80 million unique TCR beta chains, roughly 10 million of them shared. The method was immunoSEQ multiplex PCR; TCRdb's version includes in-frame clones alone and lacks a portion of them. That table is the source of V, J and clone size, and D and trimming were worked out from the DNA. Among about 170,000 clones listed, around 86% were seen once. The sequence derives from a girl aged 2-10 years in good health and CMV-seropositive. The specimen was PBMCs.

As DNA, the CDR3 is TGTGCCAGCAGCTTTTTCTCGGGACTAGCGTACAATGAGCAGTTCTTC. Encoded protein: CASSFFSGLAYNEQFF. The J gene is TRBJ2-1, the V gene TRBV7-8; TRBD2 aligns across 10 bases. There are 16 residues in the CDR3. Germline V gene lookup returns CDR1 SGHVS and CDR2 FQNEAQ. The J segment lost 4 bases and the V segment lost 3 bases, leaving 6 bases of the junction unmatched.